Each of the 23 T cell receptor beta chains below was sequenced from the same sample in a study of shared clonotypes between healthy human individuals. Clones were read by immunoSEQ multiplex PCR, and TCRdb kept only the in-frame ones, dropping some. The sample lists roughly 1,100,000 clones, more than 60% occurring once. The sequencing sample was made of memory CD4+ T cells sorted from blood. Subset meaning: CD45RA-negative fraction. These TCRs come from a man aged 18 to 35 in good health.

The chain employs TRBV7-9 and TRBJ1-2; D possibly corresponds to TRBD1 (5 bases). The CDR3 runs 16 residues. With 5 bases removed from V and 0 bases from J, the gap between germline ends came to 16 bases. Germline V gene sequence: CDR1 SEHNR, CDR2 FQNEAQ (reference sequence). This chain's CDR3 is CASSRGTTSSNYGYTF. The CDR3 bases are TGTGCCAGCAGCCGGGGGACGACGAGCTCTAACTATGGCTACACCTTC. The full variable domain, in which reference TRBV7-9 and TRBJ1-2 provide the parts outside the CDR3, is DTGVSQNPRHKITKRGQNVTFRCDPISEHNRLYWYRQTLGQGPEFLTYFQNEAQLEKSRLLSDRFSAERPKGSFSTLEIQRTEQGDSAMYLCASSRGTTSSNYGYTFGSGTRLTVV.

The chain joins TRBV28 to TRBJ2-7, with 13 bases that match TRBD2. Germline CDR1 is MDHEN and CDR2 is SYDVKM. This CDR3 comprises 15 residues. V was clipped by 8 bases and J by 0 bases; unmatched bases: 4. CDR3 residues: CASSTSGGSSYEQYF. Written as DNA, the CDR3 is TGTGCCAGCTCGACTAGCGGGGGGAGCTCCTACGAGCAGTACTTC.

V usage is TRBV4-3 and J usage is TRBJ2-7, with a tentative D call TRBD2 (5 bases). The length of the CDR3 is 16 residues. The germline CDR1 and CDR2 sequences are LGHNA and YSLEER. The V gene lost 0 bases and the J gene lost 3 bases, with 15 bases spanning the gap. The CDR3 protein is CASSQDAREGRYEQYF. The DNA of the CDR3 is TGCGCCAGCAGCCAAGATGCTAGAGAGGGCCGCTACGAGCAGTACTTC.

This rearrangement joins TRBV28 to TRBJ1-5; 8 bases agree with TRBD1. There are 17 residues in the CDR3. V shed 5 bases and J 0 bases; nucleotides not matched to a gene: 9. Looked up from germline, CDR1 is MDHEN and CDR2 is SYDVKM. CDR3 in DNA: TGTGCCAGCAGTCCCGGGGACAGGAGTTATAGCAATCAGCCCCAGCATTTT. This codes for CASSPGDRSYSNQPQHF.

The chain joins TRBV19 to TRBJ2-5; no definite D call. This CDR3 has 13 amino acids. The V and J ends lost 5 bases and 0 bases respectively, with 7 bases between them. Germline loops: CDR1 LNHDA, CDR2 SQIVND (reference sequence). CDR3 DNA: TGTGCCAGTAGTCCCCGAAACCAAGAGACCCAGTACTTC. As protein: CASSPRNQETQYF.

This clone was counted between two and nine times. This rearrangement joins TRBV5-4 to TRBJ2-3, with unresolved D. The CDR3 contains 12 residues. Germline values: CDR1 SGHNT, CDR2 YYREEE (reference sequence). V was shortened by 0 bases and J by 9 bases, with 8 bases between the two germline ends. The CDR3 sequence is CASSLERFTQYF. In nucleotides, the CDR3 is TGTGCCAGCAGCTTGGAAAGATTCACGCAGTATTTT. The complete variable domain, with remaining parts taken from reference TRBV5-4 and TRBJ2-3, reads ETGVTQSPTHLIKTRGQQVTLRCSSQSGHNTVSWYQQALGQGPQFIFQYYREEENGRGNFPPRFSGLQFPNYSSELNVNALELDDSALYLCASSLERFTQYFGPGTRLTVL.

The chain uses TRBV5-1 and TRBJ2-5; the match to TRBD1 covers 7 bases. The V and J ends lost 1 base and 5 bases, in that order; junction bases with no gene match: 2. Germline V gives CDR1 SGHRS, CDR2 YFSETQ. This CDR3 contains 13 residues. Written as DNA, the CDR3 is TGCGCCAGCAGCTTGCAGGGGGTGGAGACCCAGTACTTC. Its translation: CASSLQGVETQYF.

About this clone itself: Other nucleotide sequences from this sample produce the same CDR3. This chain connects TRBV29-1 to TRBJ2-7, with D possibly being TRBD2 (7 bases). Germline V gives CDR1 SQVTM, CDR2 ANQGSEA. The CDR3 spans 13 residues. V lost 6 bases and J lost 1, with 13 bases in between. CDR3 bases: TGCAGCGTAGGAGAGGGGGGGTCCTACGAGCAGTACTTC. Protein: CSVGEGGSYEQYF.

This chain links TRBV7-9 with TRBJ2-3; D gene ambiguous. CDR1 SEHNR and CDR2 FQNEAQ come from the germline V gene (reference sequence). With 4 bases removed from V and 3 bases from J, the gap between germline ends came to 5 bases. This CDR3 has 12 amino acids. In DNA form, the CDR3 reads TGTGCCAGCAGCTATGCAACAGATACGCAGTATTTT. Amino acid sequence: CASSYATDTQYF.

The V and J genes are TRBV29-1 and TRBJ2-5, with 7 bases lining up with TRBD2. This CDR3 is 14 amino acids long. Looked up from germline, CDR1 is SQVTM and CDR2 is ANQGSEA. Losses at the gene ends were 6 bases for V and 2 bases for J; bases not matched to a gene: 9. The CDR3 reads CSVAYLGGQETQYF. In DNA, the CDR3 is TGCAGCGTCGCTTATTTGGGAGGGCAAGAGACCCAGTACTTC.

There are many counts of this clone. The chain recombines TRBV7-2 with TRBJ1-1; D is undetermined. V lost 5 bases and J 1 base, leaving 2 bases between the germline ends. Germline CDR1 reads SGHTA; CDR2 reads FQGNSA. The CDR3 length is 11 residues. CDR3 residues: CASSENTEAFF. The CDR3 DNA reads as TGTGCCAGCAGCGAGAACACTGAAGCTTTCTTT.

This chain links TRBV11-2 with TRBJ2-2; unclear D gene. V was shortened by 1 base and J by 0 bases, with 9 bases between the two germline ends. Germline-derived CDR1 and CDR2 are SGHAT and FQNNGV. The CDR3 totals 16 residues. CDR3 in amino acids: CASSLVGGANTGELFF. CDR3 DNA sequence: TGTGCCAGCAGCTTAGTAGGTGGAGCGAACACCGGGGAGCTGTTTTTT.

This sequence joins TRBV11-3 and TRBJ2-2; unclear D gene. The CDR3 sequence is 13 residues long. V lost 0 bases and J lost 7, with 6 bases in between. Germline CDR1 SGHNT, CDR2 YENEEA. CDR3 protein: CASSLDGGGELFF. CDR3 nucleotide sequence: TGTGCCAGCAGCTTAGATGGTGGCGGGGAGCTGTTTTTT.

The chain couples TRBV10-2 to TRBJ2-7, with 10 positions matching TRBD1. Germline V CDR1 and CDR2: WSHSY, SAAADI. Germline trimming cut 6 bases from V and 1 base from J; bases unmatched to any gene: 6. This CDR3 is built from 15 residues. As DNA, the CDR3 is TGCGCCAGCAGCCCGGGGGGACAGGGGTCCTACGAGCAGTACTTC. This sequence encodes CASSPGGQGSYEQYF.

The chain recombines TRBV5-1 with TRBJ1-2, with D uncertain. The ends were cut back, 0 bases at V and 4 bases at J, with 13 bases in the middle. The CDR3 loop spans 15 amino acids. Germline CDR1 and CDR2: SGHRS and YFSETQ. The CDR3 region is CASSLAAGISYGYTF. In nucleotides, the CDR3 is TGCGCCAGCAGCTTGGCCGCGGGCATTTCCTATGGCTACACCTTC.

This chain connects TRBV15 to TRBJ1-1, with 7 bases lining up with TRBD1. V trimming: 3 bases; J trimming: 7 bases; junction bases outside the gene matches: 14. Per the germline V gene, CDR1 is LNHNV and CDR2 is YYDKDF (reference sequence). The CDR3 covers 16 residues. CDR3 DNA sequence: TGTGCCACCAGCAGTGTCCGGGGACAGAGGTTCCTTGAAGCTTTCTTT. It yields the protein CATSSVRGQRFLEAFF. Supplemented by reference TRBV15 and TRBJ1-1, the full variable domain reads DAMVIQNPRYQVTQFGKPVTLSCSQTLNHNVMYWYQQKSSQAPKLLFHYYDKDFNNEADTPDNFQSRRPNTSFCFLDIRSPGLGDTAMYLCATSSVRGQRFLEAFFGQGTRLTVV.

V and J are TRBV11-1 and TRBJ2-7, with 10 bases that match TRBD1. The CDR3 loop spans 14 amino acids. With 4 bases clipped from V and 4 bases from J, the junction kept 4 bases outside the gene matches. In germline, CDR1 is SGHAT, CDR2 FQDESV (reference sequence). Written as DNA, the CDR3 is TGTGCCAGCAGCTCCCGGGACAGGGGTTACGAGCAGTACTTC. Protein product: CASSSRDRGYEQYF.

The rearrangement links TRBV5-6 to TRBJ2-3, with 8 bases aligning to TRBD2. In germline, CDR1 is SGHDT, CDR2 YYEEEE. This CDR3 region has 15 residues. The J segment lost 6 bases and the V segment lost 6 bases, leaving 12 bases of the junction unmatched. The CDR3 DNA is TGTGCCAGCACCAGGCCAGGACCTAGCGGGGATACGCAGTATTTT. Translating gives CASTRPGPSGDTQYF.

The V call is TRBV19, the J call TRBJ2-3; a weak D match, TRBD2 (6 bases). V shed 3 bases and J shed 4 bases, with 17 bases lying between them. CDR1 and CDR2 (germline): LNHDA, SQIVND (reference sequence). The CDR3 contains 16 residues. DNA of the CDR3: TGTGCCAGTAGTATTCTGGGAGGAGGCTGGGCAGATACGCAGTATTTT. It encodes CASSILGGGWADTQYF.

The J gene is TRBJ2-7, the V gene TRBV6-1; TRBD1 or TRBD2 may be the D gene (5 bases each). V was clipped by 3 bases and J by 3 bases, with 15 bases between them. This CDR3 is 15 amino acids long. CDR1 MNHNS and CDR2 SASEGT come from the germline V gene. DNA for the CDR3: TGTGCCAGCAGTGAGGGTTGGGGACCGAACTACGAGCAGTACTTC. This sequence encodes CASSEGWGPNYEQYF.

The CDR3 spells CASSRTGGGRPDTQYF. The CDR3 nucleotides read TGTGCCAGCAGTCGTACTGGGGGAGGGAGACCAGATACGCAGTATTTT. The chain links TRBV9 to TRBJ2-3, with TRBD2 matching over 7 bases. With V trimmed by 5 bases and J by 4 bases, 13 bases remained unmatched. Germline V gene sequence: CDR1 SGDLS, CDR2 YYNGEE. This CDR3 is built from 16 residues.

This clone was counted between two and nine times. The chain uses TRBV15 and TRBJ1-4; tentative D call: TRBD1 (6 bases). This CDR3 contains 15 residues. The V gene's germline CDR1 is LNHNV and CDR2 YYDKDF (reference sequence). The V end was cut by 5 bases, the J end by 7 bases, with 17 bases between. Here the CDR3 reads CATSLQRQASEKLFF. The CDR3 DNA reads as TGTGCCACCAGCTTACAACGACAGGCATCTGAAAAACTGTTTTTT. Full variable domain (missing parts from reference TRBV15 and TRBJ1-4): DAMVIQNPRYQVTQFGKPVTLSCSQTLNHNVMYWYQQKSSQAPKLLFHYYDKDFNNEADTPDNFQSRRPNTSFCFLDIRSPGLGDTAMYLCATSLQRQASEKLFFGSGTQLSVL.

The chain carries TRBV6-5 and TRBJ2-7; a weak D match, TRBD2 (6 bases). There are 14 residues in the CDR3. The V gene lost 2 bases and the J gene lost 3 bases, with 11 bases spanning the gap. Germline assignment: CDR1 MNHEY and CDR2 SVGAGI. This chain's CDR3 is CASSYDGGSYEQYF. The CDR3 nucleotides are TGTGCCAGCAGTTACGATGGGGGGAGCTACGAGCAGTACTTC.